Each of the 20 T cell receptor beta chains below was sequenced from the same sample in a study of CD8 T cells in Susac syndrome. About 0.5 to 1 ug RNA was reverse transcribed with random hexamers. TCRdb re-derived calls from the immunoSEQ multiplex PCR reads in MiXCR, one entry per CDR3 protein. The table shows some 400,000 distinct CDR3 sequences, with 75% to 90% occurring only once. Specimen: CD8+ T cells from PBMCs. All receptors come from a human donor with multiple sclerosis.

The chain combines TRBV7-9 with TRBJ1-1; 8 bases match TRBD1. Germline V gene data show CDR1 as SEHNR and CDR2 as FQNEAQ (reference sequence). The CDR3 runs to 12 residues. The trim removed 3 bases at V and 7 bases at J, leaving 1 base unmatched. CDR3 coding DNA: TGTGCCAGCAGCTTCGGACAGGGTGAAGCTTTCTTT. Its translation is CASSFGQGEAFF.

The rearrangement uses TRBV18 and TRBJ2-1; D gene unclear. Germline CDR1 is KGHSH and CDR2 is LQKENI. Trimming removed 6 bases from V and 7 bases from J, with 10 bases in between. This CDR3 has 12 residues. CDR3 protein: CASSPGTNEQFF. In nucleotides, the CDR3 is TGTGCCAGCTCCCCGGGCACAAATGAGCAGTTCTTC.

The chain recombines TRBV21-1 with TRBJ1-1; no check of the table's D call, TRBD1, against the DNA was made. TRBV21-1 is a documented pseudogene. The CDR3 covers 16 residues. The CDR3 loop reads CASSKARGPLNTEAFF. CDR3 DNA: TGTGCCAGCAGCAAAGCACGGGGGCCTCTGAACACTGAAGCTTTCTTT.

This clonotype was seen only once. An end of the junction does not agree with germline; a read error may underlie this. The chain links TRBV10-3 to TRBJ1-1; D perhaps matches TRBD1 (6 bases). This CDR3 is 13 amino acids long. CDR1 and CDR2 from the germline V gene are ENHRY and SYGVKD. In nucleotides, the CDR3 is TGTGCCATGCAGGGGATCGGGAACGCTGAAGCTTTCTTT. This gives the protein CAMQGIGNAEAFF.

The chain has TRBV7-9 and TRBJ2-2; no clear D. The CDR3 is 13 amino acids. The germline V and J ends were trimmed by 5 bases and 5 bases, with 9 bases remaining between them. The germline V gene encodes CDR1 SEHNR and CDR2 FQNEAQ (reference sequence). CDR3 sequence (DNA): TGTGCCAGCAGCCCGCCCTTGACCGGGGAGCTGTTTTTT. Translated, it gives CASSPPLTGELFF.

The genes are TRBV6-5 and TRBJ1-5, with D uncertain. Trimming took off 2 bases at V and 4 bases at J, with 6 bases between the two ends. Germline CDR1 reads MNHEY; CDR2 reads SVGAGI. The CDR3 consists of 13 residues. The CDR3 region has the DNA TGTGCCAGCAGTTACCGGGAAAATCAGCCCCAGCATTTT. This codes for CASSYRENQPQHF.

The V call is TRBV4-1, the J call TRBJ1-4; D unclear. The germline V gene encodes CDR1 MGHRA and CDR2 YSYEKL. The V end lost 2 bases, the J end lost 8 bases, and 6 bases lay between the germline ends. This CDR3 has 12 amino acids. The CDR3 sequence: CASSQNKEKLFF. CDR3 nucleotides: TGCGCCAGCAGCCAAAACAAAGAAAAACTGTTTTTT.

V is TRBV4-1 and J is TRBJ1-1; D is unclear. Germline V gene lookup returns CDR1 MGHRA and CDR2 YSYEKL. V was clipped by 2 bases and J by 7 bases, with 11 bases between them. The CDR3 extends over 13 amino acids. This chain's CDR3 is CASSQLTAYEAFF. CDR3 nucleotide sequence: TGCGCCAGCAGCCAATTAACAGCCTATGAAGCTTTCTTT.

V and J are TRBV6-5 and TRBJ2-1, with 8 positions matching TRBD1. The CDR3 covers 14 residues. Germline V gives CDR1 MNHEY, CDR2 SVGAGI. V shed 2 bases and J 4 bases; nucleotides not matched to a gene: 1. The CDR3 DNA sequence: TGTGCCAGCAGTTACGGACAGGGTTACAATGAGCAGTTCTTC. This codes for CASSYGQGYNEQFF.

This chain joins TRBV29-1 and TRBJ2-5, with a weak D call TRBD2 (7 bases). The CDR3 sequence is 15 residues long. V lost 1 base, J lost 1 base, and 13 bases lay in between. Per the germline V gene, CDR1 is SQVTM and CDR2 is ANQGSEA. The CDR3 reads CSVEAIGGRQETQYF. DNA for the CDR3: TGCAGCGTTGAAGCGATCGGGGGGCGCCAAGAGACCCAGTACTTC.

The V gene is TRBV30, the J gene TRBJ1-2; the D is unclear. CDR3 length: 11 residues. V was clipped by 6 bases and J by 4 bases, with 9 bases between them. CDR1 is GTSNPN and CDR2 is SVGIG in the germline V gene (reference sequence). The DNA of the CDR3 is TGTGCCTGTCCTGATCCCTATGGCTACACCTTC. This gives the protein CACPDPYGYTF. Variable domain in full (rest from reference TRBV30 and TRBJ1-2): SQTIHQWPATLVQPVGSPLSLECTVEGTSNPNLYWYRQAAGRGLQLLFYSVGIGQISSEVPQNLSASRPQDRQFILSSKKLLLSDSGFYLCACPDPYGYTFGSGTRLTVV.

This chain uses TRBV16 with TRBJ1-4, with 7 bases that match TRBD1. This CDR3 region has 17 residues. V was clipped by 1 base and J by 2 bases; unmatched bases: 7. Germline-derived CDR1 and CDR2 are KGHSY and FQNENV. The CDR3 region is CASSQYQTGRTNEKLFF. The DNA of the CDR3 is TGTGCCAGCAGCCAATATCAGACAGGGAGGACTAATGAAAAACTGTTTTTT.

The chain uses TRBV7-9 and TRBJ2-5; D may correspond to TRBD1 or TRBD2 (5 bases each). Trimming left V 1 base short and J 3 bases short, with 6 bases between. The germline CDR1 and CDR2 sequences are SEHNR and FQNEAQ (reference sequence). The CDR3 length is 13 residues. CDR3 coding DNA: TGTGCCAGCAGCTTAGGAGGGGAAGAGACCCAGTACTTC. It encodes CASSLGGEETQYF.

The chain joins TRBV6-5 to TRBJ2-7, with D perhaps TRBD2 (5 bases). V was clipped by 1 base and J by 6 bases, with 16 bases between them. The V gene's germline CDR1 is MNHEY and CDR2 SVGAGI. The CDR3 spans 15 residues. The CDR3 reads CASSYFGEYSGEQYF. CDR3 in DNA: TGTGCCAGCAGTTACTTTGGTGAATACAGCGGCGAGCAGTACTTC.

This clonotype appeared a single time. The chain employs TRBV9 and TRBJ2-7, with D tentatively TRBD2 (7 bases). CDR1 and CDR2 (germline): SGDLS, YYNGEE. Trimming cost V 2 bases and J 2 bases, with 14 bases left between them. The CDR3 extends over 15 amino acids. The CDR3 here is CASSVREGGAYEQYF. The CDR3 DNA reads TGTGCCAGCAGCGTCCGAGAGGGGGGGGCCTACGAGCAGTACTTC. The full variable domain, with the rest looked up from reference TRBV9 and TRBJ2-7, is DSGVTQTPKHLITATGQRVTLRCSPRSGDLSVYWYQQSLDQGLQFLIQYYNGEERAKGNILERFSAQQFPDLHSELNLSSLELGDSALYFCASSVREGGAYEQYFGPGTRLTVT.

This rearrangement joins TRBV18 to TRBJ2-1; D might be TRBD2 (6 bases). V was cut by 6 bases and J by 6 bases, with 12 bases left in between. This CDR3 has 13 amino acids. Germline assignment: CDR1 KGHSH and CDR2 LQKENI. CDR3 region: CASSPRLGNEQFF. The CDR3 DNA follows: TGTGCCAGCTCTCCGCGACTAGGCAATGAGCAGTTCTTC.

V and J are TRBV7-2 and TRBJ2-7; tentatively, D is TRBD1 (5 bases). The CDR3 contains 16 residues. V lost 5 bases to trimming and J lost 6 bases, with 23 bases between them. Germline V gene data show CDR1 as SGHTA and CDR2 as FQGNSA. This CDR3 reads CASSPTGVGVFFEQYF. The CDR3 nucleotides read TGTGCCAGCAGCCCTACAGGAGTAGGGGTCTTCTTCGAGCAGTACTTC.

The chain recombines TRBV29-1 with TRBJ2-7, with 13 bases fitting TRBD2. Trimming took 2 bases from V and 1 from J; bases not matched to a gene: 11. CDR1 and CDR2 from the germline V gene are SQVTM and ANQGSEA. This CDR3 is built from 18 residues. For the CDR3, the DNA is TGCAGCGTTGAAAAGGATTGGACTAGCGGGAGAGGGTCCTACGAGCAGTACTTC. Its protein is CSVEKDWTSGRGSYEQYF.

J is TRBJ2-1 and V is TRBV30; 13 bases are a match to TRBD2. Germline lookup yields CDR1 GTSNPN and CDR2 SVGIG (reference sequence). V lost 2 bases and J lost 8; bases outside the gene matches: 3. The CDR3 sequence is 14 residues long. CDR3 amino acids: CAWSPGLAGDEQFF. The CDR3 bases are TGTGCCTGGAGTCCCGGACTAGCGGGAGATGAGCAGTTCTTC.

This clonotype has a single count. The chain uses TRBV6-4 and TRBJ2-2; perhaps D is TRBD1 or TRBD2 (5 bases each). Germline assignment: CDR1 MRHNA and CDR2 SNTAGT. The CDR3 consists of 15 residues. Trimming removed 8 bases at V and 5 bases at J, with 18 bases between. The CDR3 nucleotides are TGTGCCAGCGGCGCAGATTTCGAGGGGACCGGGGAGCTGTTTTTT. Translated: CASGADFEGTGELFF.